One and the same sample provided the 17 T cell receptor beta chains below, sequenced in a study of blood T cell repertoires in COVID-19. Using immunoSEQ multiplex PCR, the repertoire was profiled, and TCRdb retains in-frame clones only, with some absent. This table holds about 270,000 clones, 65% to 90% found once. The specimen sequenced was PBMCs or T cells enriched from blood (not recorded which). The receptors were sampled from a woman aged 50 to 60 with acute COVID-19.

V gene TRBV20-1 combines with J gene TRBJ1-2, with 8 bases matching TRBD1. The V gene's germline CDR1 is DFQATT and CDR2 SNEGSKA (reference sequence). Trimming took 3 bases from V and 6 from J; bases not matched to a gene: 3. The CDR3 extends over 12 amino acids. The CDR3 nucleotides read TGCAGTGCTAGTGACAGGGGAGATGGCTACACCTTC. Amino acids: CSASDRGDGYTF.

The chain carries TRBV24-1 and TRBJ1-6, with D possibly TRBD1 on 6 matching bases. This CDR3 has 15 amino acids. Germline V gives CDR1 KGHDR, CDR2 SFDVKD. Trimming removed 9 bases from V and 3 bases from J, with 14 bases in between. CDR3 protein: CATSGGANYNSPLHF. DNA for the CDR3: TGTGCCACCTCTGGGGGGGCAAACTATAATTCACCCCTCCACTTT.

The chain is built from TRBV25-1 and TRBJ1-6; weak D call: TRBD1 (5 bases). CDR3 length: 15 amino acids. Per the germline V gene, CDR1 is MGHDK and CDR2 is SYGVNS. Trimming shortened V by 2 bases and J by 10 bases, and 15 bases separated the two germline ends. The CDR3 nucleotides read TGTGCCAGCAGTGAAATAGGCCAGGGCTGGTCACCCCTCCACTTT. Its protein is CASSEIGQGWSPLHF.

The chain's CDR3 is CASSRGLVGYTF. The CDR3 region has the DNA TGTGCCAGCAGCAGAGGTTTGGTCGGCTACACCTTC. V and J are TRBV25-1 and TRBJ1-2; no clear D gene. V was pared by 6 bases and J by 8 bases, with 13 bases between. Germline V gene sequence: CDR1 MGHDK, CDR2 SYGVNS. There are 12 residues in the CDR3.

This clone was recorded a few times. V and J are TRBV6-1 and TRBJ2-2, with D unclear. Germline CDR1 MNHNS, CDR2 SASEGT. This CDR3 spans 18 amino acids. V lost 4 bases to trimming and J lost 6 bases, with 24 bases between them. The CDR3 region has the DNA TGTGCCAGCAGTGTCCGACACCTCGGATCGGTACAACCCGGGGAGCTGTTTTTT. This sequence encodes CASSVRHLGSVQPGELFF.

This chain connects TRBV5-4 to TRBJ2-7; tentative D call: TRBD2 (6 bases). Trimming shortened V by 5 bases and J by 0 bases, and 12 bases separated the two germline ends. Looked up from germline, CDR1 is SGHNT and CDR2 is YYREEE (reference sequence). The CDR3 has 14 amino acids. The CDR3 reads CASRRDLTSYEQYF. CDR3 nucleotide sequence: TGTGCCAGCAGACGGGACTTAACCTCCTACGAGCAGTACTTC.

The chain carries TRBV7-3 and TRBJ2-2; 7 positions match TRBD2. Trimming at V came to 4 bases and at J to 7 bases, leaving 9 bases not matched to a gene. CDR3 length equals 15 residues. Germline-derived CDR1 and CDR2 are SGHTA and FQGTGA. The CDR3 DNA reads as TGTGCCAGCAGCTCGGGACTACCTGGGGACGGGGAGCTGTTTTTT. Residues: CASSSGLPGDGELFF.

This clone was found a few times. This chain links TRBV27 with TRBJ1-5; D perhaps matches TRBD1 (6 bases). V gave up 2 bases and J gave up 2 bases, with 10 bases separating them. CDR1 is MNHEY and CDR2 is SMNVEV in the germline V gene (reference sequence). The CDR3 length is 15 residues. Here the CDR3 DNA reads TGTGCCAGCAGTTTAATGGGACATGGCAATCAGCCCCAGCATTTT. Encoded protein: CASSLMGHGNQPQHF.

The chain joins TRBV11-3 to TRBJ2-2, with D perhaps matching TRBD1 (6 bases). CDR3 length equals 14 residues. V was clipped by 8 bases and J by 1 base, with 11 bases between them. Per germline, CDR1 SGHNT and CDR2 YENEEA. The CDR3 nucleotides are TGTGCCAGCTCTAGGGGGATGAACACCGGGGAGCTGTTTTTT. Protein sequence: CASSRGMNTGELFF. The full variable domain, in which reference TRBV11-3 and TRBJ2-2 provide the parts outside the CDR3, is EAGVVQSPRYKIIEKKQPVAFWCNPISGHNTLYWYLQNLGQGPELLIRYENEEAVDDSQLPKDRFSAERLKGVDSTLKIQPAELGDSAVYLCASSRGMNTGELFFGEGSRLTVL.

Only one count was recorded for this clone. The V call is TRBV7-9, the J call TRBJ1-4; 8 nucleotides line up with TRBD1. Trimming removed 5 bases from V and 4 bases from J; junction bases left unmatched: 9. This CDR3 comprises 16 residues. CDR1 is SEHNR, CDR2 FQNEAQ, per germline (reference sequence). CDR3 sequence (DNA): TGTGCCAGCAGCCCGGACGGGGGACAGGTTAATGAAAAACTGTTTTTT. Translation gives CASSPDGGQVNEKLFF. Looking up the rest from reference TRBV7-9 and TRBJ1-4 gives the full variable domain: DTGVSQNPRHKITKRGQNVTFRCDPISEHNRLYWYRQTLGQGPEFLTYFQNEAQLEKSRLLSDRFSAERPKGSFSTLEIQRTEQGDSAMYLCASSPDGGQVNEKLFFGSGTQLSVL.

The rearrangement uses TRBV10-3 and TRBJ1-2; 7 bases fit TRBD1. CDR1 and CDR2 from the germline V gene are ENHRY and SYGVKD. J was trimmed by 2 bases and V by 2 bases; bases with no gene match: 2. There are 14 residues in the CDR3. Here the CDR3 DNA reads TGTGCCATCAGTGAGGCGGGACAGAACTATGGCTACACCTTC. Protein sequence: CAISEAGQNYGYTF.

CDR3 nucleotides: TGTGCCAGCATGGACCCGGGACAGCTCAATCAGCCCCAGCATTTT. Residues: CASMDPGQLNQPQHF. The V call is TRBV6-5, the J call TRBJ1-5; 7 bases line up with TRBD1. Germline V gene sequence: CDR1 MNHEY, CDR2 SVGAGI. V lost 7 bases, J lost 3 bases, and 9 bases stayed unmatched. The CDR3 covers 15 residues.

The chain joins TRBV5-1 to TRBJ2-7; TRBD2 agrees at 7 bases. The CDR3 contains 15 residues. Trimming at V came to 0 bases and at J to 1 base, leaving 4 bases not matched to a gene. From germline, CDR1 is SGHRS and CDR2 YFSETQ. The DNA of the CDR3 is TGCGCCAGCAGCTTGGGGGACGGGGGGTCCTACGAGCAGTACTTC. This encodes CASSLGDGGSYEQYF.

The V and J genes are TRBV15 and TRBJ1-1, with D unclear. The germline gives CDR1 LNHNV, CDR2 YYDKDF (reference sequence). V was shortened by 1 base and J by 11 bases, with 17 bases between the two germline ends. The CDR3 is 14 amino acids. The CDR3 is CATSRGQEAILAFF. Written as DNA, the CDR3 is TGTGCCACCAGCAGAGGGCAGGAGGCAATCTTGGCTTTCTTT.

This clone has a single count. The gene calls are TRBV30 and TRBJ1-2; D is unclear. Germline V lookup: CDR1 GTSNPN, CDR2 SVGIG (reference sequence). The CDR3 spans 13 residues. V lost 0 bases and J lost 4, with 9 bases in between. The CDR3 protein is CAWSVGSPYGYTF. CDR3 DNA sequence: TGTGCCTGGAGTGTAGGGAGCCCCTATGGCTACACCTTC.

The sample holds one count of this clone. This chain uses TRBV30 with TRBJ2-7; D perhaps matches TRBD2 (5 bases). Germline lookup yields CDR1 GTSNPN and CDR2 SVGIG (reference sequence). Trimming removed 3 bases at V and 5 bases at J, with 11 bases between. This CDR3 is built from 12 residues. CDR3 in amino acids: CAWRWSGDEQYF. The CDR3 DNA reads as TGTGCCTGGAGGTGGTCCGGGGACGAGCAGTACTTC.

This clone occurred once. The CDR3: CASSLEELTTEAFF. The DNA for the CDR3 is TGTGCCAGCAGCTTGGAGGAGCTGACCACTGAAGCTTTCTTT. The gene calls are TRBV5-4 and TRBJ1-1, with no clear D. Germline V gives CDR1 SGHNT, CDR2 YYREEE (reference sequence). The CDR3 is made up of 14 amino acids. The germline V and J ends were trimmed by 0 bases and 4 bases, with 10 bases remaining between them. Full variable domain (outside the CDR3, taken from reference TRBV5-4 and TRBJ1-1): ETGVTQSPTHLIKTRGQQVTLRCSSQSGHNTVSWYQQALGQGPQFIFQYYREEENGRGNFPPRFSGLQFPNYSSELNVNALELDDSALYLCASSLEELTTEAFFGQGTRLTVV.